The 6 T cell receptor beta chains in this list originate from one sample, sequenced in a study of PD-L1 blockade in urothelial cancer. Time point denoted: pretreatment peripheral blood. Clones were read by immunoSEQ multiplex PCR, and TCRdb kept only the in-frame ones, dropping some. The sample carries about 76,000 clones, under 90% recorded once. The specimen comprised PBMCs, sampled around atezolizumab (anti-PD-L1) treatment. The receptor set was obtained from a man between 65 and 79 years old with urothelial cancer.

The CDR3 region is CASSAGTSGFYNEQFF. The CDR3, as DNA: TGTGCCAGCAGCGCGGGGACTAGCGGGTTCTACAATGAGCAGTTCTTC. This chain uses TRBV7-3 with TRBJ2-1; TRBD2 agrees at 12 bases. The CDR3 is made up of 16 amino acids. CDR1 and CDR2 (germline): SGHTA, FQGTGA. Trimming at V came to 5 bases and at J to 3 bases, leaving 5 bases not matched to a gene.

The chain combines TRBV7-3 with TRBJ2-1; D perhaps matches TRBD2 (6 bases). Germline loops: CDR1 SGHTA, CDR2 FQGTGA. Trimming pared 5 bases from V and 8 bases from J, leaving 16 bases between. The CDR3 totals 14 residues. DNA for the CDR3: TGTGCCAGCAGCCCACTAGCCGGGATGGATGAGCAGTTCTTC. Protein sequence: CASSPLAGMDEQFF.

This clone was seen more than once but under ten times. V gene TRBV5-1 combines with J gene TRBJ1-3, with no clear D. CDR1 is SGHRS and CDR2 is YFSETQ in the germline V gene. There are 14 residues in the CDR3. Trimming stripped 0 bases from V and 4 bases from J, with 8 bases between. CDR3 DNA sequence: TGCGCCAGCAGCTTGGCGGGGAGAGGAAACACCATATATTTT. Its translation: CASSLAGRGNTIYF.

CDR3 sequence reads: CASSKRPARETQYF. For the CDR3, the DNA is TGTGCCAGCAGTAAACGACCAGCGAGAGAGACCCAGTACTTC. The chain carries TRBV27 and TRBJ2-5, with unresolved D. Germline CDR1 reads MNHEY; CDR2 reads SMNVEV (reference sequence). Trimming stripped 5 bases from V and 4 bases from J, with 14 bases between. The CDR3 is 14 amino acids.

Here the CDR3 DNA reads TGTGCCACATCTGGATCCCCAGGCACTGAAGCTTTCTTT. Translated, it gives CATSGSPGTEAFF. This chain joins TRBV6-6 and TRBJ1-1; D gene uncertain. CDR1 is MNHNY and CDR2 is SVGAGI in the germline V gene (reference sequence). The CDR3 spans 13 residues. V was trimmed by 10 bases and J by 4 bases, leaving 16 bases between them.

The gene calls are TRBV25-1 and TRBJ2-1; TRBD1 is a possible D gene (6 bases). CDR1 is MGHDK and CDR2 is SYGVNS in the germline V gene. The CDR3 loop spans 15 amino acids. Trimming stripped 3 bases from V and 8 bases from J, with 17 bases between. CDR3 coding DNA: TGTGCCAGCAGTGAGGCCGGGACACTTAACGATGAGCAGTTCTTC. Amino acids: CASSEAGTLNDEQFF.